This TCR beta chain originates from a study of T cell changes during pregnancy in multiple sclerosis (dated by TCRdb to between 2018 and 2021). Regarding the research as a whole: The study looked at changes in the T cell repertoire across pregnancy in women with multiple sclerosis.

Library creation used the immunoSEQ multiplex PCR assay. The table was pulled from immuneACCESS by TCRdb, which kept in-frame rearrangements only. Such tables lose some clones; where checked, under half of the loss comes from unresolved V genes, and the rest has no known cause. A total of approximately 40,000 clones appear in this sample, about 87% of them only once. The top ten hold roughly 1.2% of the sample. This clone was recorded only once. Its antigen is still unknown. Base quality data are lacking; no much larger clone is found one base away. CDR1 and CDR2, per the germline V gene, are MDHEN and SYDVKM. Deletion took 7 bases off V and 0 bases off J, with a span of 14 bases between the germline ends. The CDR3, from cysteine to phenylalanine, totals 15 residues. Solely the CDR3 DNA is kept, with 45 bases framed from the first base.

Sequenced material: CD4+ T cells from peripheral blood mononuclear cells, taken in the second trimester of pregnancy. The chain links TRBV28 with TRBJ2-3, with no D gene named confidently. The receptor was derived from a female donor with multiple sclerosis, enrolled in a pregnancy study. CDR3 loop: CASTTPRFSTDTQYF. In nucleotide form, the sequence is TGTGCCAGCACCACCCCCAGATTTAGCACAGATACGCAGTATTTT.